Each of the 26 T cell receptor beta chains below was sequenced from the same sample in a study of cytomegalovirus exposure and HLA in healthy donors. The PCR had 60 Vbeta and 13 Jbeta primers. Only in-frame clones appear in the TCRdb table, and some are missing; sequencing was by immunoSEQ multiplex PCR. The repertoire includes about 94,000 clones, about 80% of them detected once, and about 1.4% sits in the top ten. The sequencing input was PBMCs. Source of these receptors: a male donor in good health and CMV-seronegative.

The gene calls are TRBV7-3 and TRBJ1-1; D gene ambiguous. The V gene's germline CDR1 is SGHTA and CDR2 FQGTGA. The CDR3 is made up of 13 amino acids. V was pared by 1 base and J by 0 bases, with 3 bases between. As DNA, the CDR3 is TGTGCCAGCAGCTTAATAATGAACACTGAAGCTTTCTTT. It translates to CASSLIMNTEAFF. The whole variable domain, remainder taken from reference TRBV7-3 and TRBJ1-1, is GAGVSQTPSNKVTEKGKYVELRCDPISGHTALYWYRQSLGQGPEFLIYFQGTGAADDSGLPNDRFFAVRPEGSVSTLKIQRTERGDSAVYLCASSLIMNTEAFFGQGTRLTVV.

This clone was picked up a small number of times. The V call is TRBV7-2, the J call TRBJ2-5; D not certain. V lost 4 bases and J lost 2, with 8 bases in between. The CDR3 is made up of 13 amino acids. CDR1 and CDR2 (germline): SGHTA, FQGNSA. The CDR3 coding sequence is TGTGCCAGCAGCTCTGAGTTACAAGAGACCCAGTACTTC. Its translation: CASSSELQETQYF.

The rearrangement uses TRBV6-5 and TRBJ1-5; possibly TRBD1 for D (6 bases). The germline CDR1 and CDR2 sequences are MNHEY and SVGAGI. V dropped 4 bases and J dropped 7 bases, with 14 bases sitting between them. This CDR3 has 14 residues. This CDR3 reads CASSSTGCCQPQHF. In DNA form, the CDR3 reads TGTGCCAGCAGTTCCACAGGGTGTTGCCAGCCCCAGCATTTT.

The V call is TRBV28, the J call TRBJ2-5; D is possibly TRBD2 (6 bases). Trimming shortened V by 5 bases and J by 0 bases, and 13 bases separated the two germline ends. The CDR3 totals 15 residues. Germline assignment: CDR1 MDHEN and CDR2 SYDVKM. CDR3 bases: TGTGCCAGCAGTGGCTTTGGGAGGAACCAAGAGACCCAGTACTTC. Its protein is CASSGFGRNQETQYF.

This clone was seen a few times. CDR3 amino acids: CASGTGTVNQPQHF. In DNA form, the CDR3 reads TGTGCCAGCGGAACCGGGACAGTTAATCAGCCCCAGCATTTT. This chain joins TRBV6-5 and TRBJ1-5; 7 bases line up with TRBD1. The CDR3 has 14 amino acids. Germline-derived CDR1 and CDR2 are MNHEY and SVGAGI. Losses at the gene ends were 8 bases for V and 4 bases for J; bases not matched to a gene: 8.

This clone was picked up one time. The chain has TRBV7-8 and TRBJ1-1, with a weak D call TRBD1 (6 bases). There are 11 residues in the CDR3. In germline, CDR1 is SGHVS, CDR2 FQNEAQ. V was shortened by 9 bases and J by 4 bases, with 9 bases between the two germline ends. CDR3: CASGGATEAFF. In nucleotides, the CDR3 is TGTGCCAGTGGGGGGGCCACTGAAGCTTTCTTT.

The genes are TRBV7-8 and TRBJ2-5; 9 bases fit TRBD1. The V and J ends lost 3 bases and 3 bases, in that order; junction bases with no gene match: 5. The V gene's germline CDR1 is SGHVS and CDR2 FQNEAQ. This CDR3 has 15 residues. CDR3 sequence: CASSLRDRGEETQYF. CDR3 nucleotides: TGTGCCAGCAGCTTGCGCGACAGGGGGGAAGAGACCCAGTACTTC.

The genes are TRBV19 and TRBJ2-7; a possible D gene is TRBD1 (6 bases). Germline lookup yields CDR1 LNHDA and CDR2 SQIVND (reference sequence). The germline V and J ends were trimmed by 2 bases and 2 bases, with 16 bases remaining between them. The CDR3 consists of 16 residues. The CDR3 DNA reads TGTGCCAGTAGTATAATTTGGGACATTACGACCTACGAGCAGTACTTC. This encodes CASSIIWDITTYEQYF.

The chain carries TRBV5-1 and TRBJ2-7, with 10 bases lining up with TRBD1. This CDR3 spans 15 amino acids. CDR1 and CDR2 (germline): SGHRS, YFSETQ. The junction had 5 bases not matched to a gene; V was cut back by 4 bases and J by 1 base. CDR3 residues: CASSPGTGVSYEQYF. As DNA, the CDR3 is TGCGCCAGCAGCCCGGGGACAGGGGTGTCCTACGAGCAGTACTTC. Together with reference TRBV5-1 and TRBJ2-7, the CDR3 gives the full variable domain: KAGVTQTPRYLIKTRGQQVTLSCSPISGHRSVSWYQQTPGQGLQFLFEYFSETQRNKGNFPGRFSGRQFSNSRSEMNVSTLELGDSALYLCASSPGTGVSYEQYFGPGTRLTVT.

This clone was observed once. The rearrangement joins TRBV28 to TRBJ2-1; a weak D match, TRBD2 (6 bases). CDR3 length: 15 amino acids. The ends were cut back, 6 bases at V and 8 bases at J, with 20 bases in the middle. CDR1 MDHEN and CDR2 SYDVKM come from the germline V gene. This CDR3 reads CASSTSGSFSDEQFF. CDR3 DNA sequence: TGTGCCAGCAGCACTTCCGGGAGTTTTAGCGATGAGCAGTTCTTC.

This clone has only one observation. The chain is built from TRBV7-2 and TRBJ2-2, with D possibly matching TRBD1 (5 bases). Germline V gene lookup returns CDR1 SGHTA and CDR2 FQGNSA. Trimming cost V 3 bases and J 0 bases, with 8 bases left between them. CDR3 length equals 15 residues. The CDR3 protein is CASSLKGTNTGELFF. For the CDR3, the DNA is TGTGCCAGCAGCTTGAAGGGGACGAACACCGGGGAGCTGTTTTTT.

A few counts support this clone. Other DNA sequences within the sample encode an identical CDR3. This sequence joins TRBV7-9 and TRBJ1-3; 7 bases map to TRBD1. This CDR3 comprises 14 residues. Germline trimming cut 2 bases from V and 4 bases from J; bases unmatched to any gene: 2. The V gene's germline CDR1 is SEHNR and CDR2 FQNEAQ (reference sequence). The CDR3, as DNA: TGTGCCAGCAGCTTAAGGGACAGCGGAAACACCATATATTTT. This codes for CASSLRDSGNTIYF.

The V gene is TRBV7-2, the J gene TRBJ1-5, with 8 bases matching TRBD1. The CDR3 totals 15 residues. The ends lost 6 bases at V and 6 bases at J; junction bases unmatched: 10. Germline lookup yields CDR1 SGHTA and CDR2 FQGNSA. CDR3 residues: CASSGTGTGFQPQHF. The CDR3 region has the DNA TGTGCCAGCAGTGGGACCGGGACAGGCTTTCAGCCCCAGCATTTT.

J is TRBJ2-7 and V is TRBV7-9; D is uncertain. The CDR3 extends over 15 amino acids. Germline-derived CDR1 and CDR2 are SEHNR and FQNEAQ (reference sequence). The germline V and J ends were trimmed by 6 bases and 0 bases, with 15 bases remaining between them. CDR3 sequence: CASSSAYGFSYEQYF. CDR3 DNA: TGTGCCAGCAGTTCCGCGTACGGTTTCTCCTACGAGCAGTACTTC.

This clone was recorded only once. This chain joins TRBV18 and TRBJ1-4; no reliable D call. V was trimmed by 2 bases and J by 6 bases, leaving 16 bases between them. The CDR3 covers 16 residues. Germline V CDR1 and CDR2: KGHSH, LQKENI. The CDR3 sequence is CASSPSRGSIYEKLFF. Written as DNA, the CDR3 is TGTGCCAGCTCACCATCAAGAGGAAGTATCTATGAAAAACTGTTTTTT.

This sequence joins TRBV27 and TRBJ2-6; 7 nucleotides align to TRBD1. This CDR3 contains 14 residues. V lost 5 bases, J lost 14 bases, and 12 bases stayed unmatched. Germline-derived CDR1 and CDR2 are MNHEY and SMNVEV (reference sequence). The CDR3 here is CASSLTWDRLFLTF. DNA for the CDR3: TGTGCCAGCAGTCTTACCTGGGACAGACTTTTCCTGACTTTC.

The J gene is TRBJ1-6, the V gene TRBV7-2; D remains ambiguous. The CDR3 runs 17 residues. Germline V gene data show CDR1 as SGHTA and CDR2 as FQGNSA. V lost 2 bases to trimming and J lost 6 bases, with 17 bases between them. CDR3: CASSLRSRGLSNSPLHF. The CDR3 DNA is TGTGCCAGCAGCTTACGTTCTCGTGGGCTCAGTAATTCACCCCTCCACTTT.

This chain connects TRBV7-9 to TRBJ1-2; a weak D match, TRBD1 (6 bases). Germline CDR1 and CDR2: SEHNR and FQNEAQ (reference sequence). Trimming stripped 4 bases from V and 8 bases from J, with 14 bases between. The CDR3 contains 13 residues. The CDR3 nucleotides are TGTGCCAGCAGCTACGACAGGCTCGAGGGCTACACCTTC. Its protein is CASSYDRLEGYTF.

The chain has TRBV7-7 and TRBJ2-1; D unclear. V gave up 3 bases and J gave up 0 bases, with 12 bases separating them. CDR1 is SSHAT, CDR2 FNYEAQ, per germline (reference sequence). The CDR3 runs to 16 residues. The DNA of the CDR3 is TGTGCCAGCAGCTTTGGGTCGTGGAGCTCCTACAATGAGCAGTTCTTC. This gives the protein CASSFGSWSSYNEQFF.

The chain couples TRBV7-2 to TRBJ1-1; possibly TRBD1 for D (6 bases). There are 13 residues in the CDR3. V was clipped by 5 bases and J by 3 bases, with 10 bases between them. Germline V gives CDR1 SGHTA, CDR2 FQGNSA. CDR3 in DNA: TGTGCCAGCAGCCTGGACAGACACACTGAAGCTTTCTTT. It yields the protein CASSLDRHTEAFF.

The chain links TRBV6-5 to TRBJ1-4; 9 bases match TRBD1. The J segment lost 7 bases and the V segment lost 2 bases, leaving 5 bases of the junction unmatched. The V gene's germline CDR1 is MNHEY and CDR2 SVGAGI. The CDR3 is made up of 15 amino acids. The CDR3 protein is CASSYGTGFGEKLFF. The CDR3 DNA is TGTGCCAGCAGTTACGGGACAGGGTTCGGTGAAAAACTGTTTTTT.

The rearrangement uses TRBV2 and TRBJ2-2; TRBD1 might be the D (6 bases). Trimming cost V 5 bases and J 4 bases, with 17 bases left between them. CDR1 and CDR2 from the germline V gene are SNHLY and FYNNEI. This CDR3 has 16 residues. Here the CDR3 reads CASSFWGKGVTGELFF. CDR3 bases: TGTGCCAGCAGTTTCTGGGGGAAGGGGGTCACCGGGGAGCTGTTTTTT.

This clone was detected only once. J is TRBJ1-2 and V is TRBV9; TRBD1 matches at 10 bases. CDR3 length: 15 residues. Germline V CDR1 and CDR2: SGDLS, YYNGEE. Losses at the gene ends were 0 bases for V and 8 bases for J; bases not matched to a gene: 7. The CDR3: CASSVEGTGVGGYTF. Written as DNA, the CDR3 is TGTGCCAGCAGCGTAGAAGGGACAGGGGTTGGAGGCTACACCTTC.

CDR3 residues: CASSYPPAIVTEAFF. CDR3 DNA: TGTGCCAGCAGTTACCCCCCTGCGATAGTGACTGAAGCTTTCTTT. The chain has TRBV28 and TRBJ1-1, with D unresolved. Trimming removed 4 bases from V and 5 bases from J, with 17 bases in between. Germline lookup yields CDR1 MDHEN and CDR2 SYDVKM. This CDR3 is built from 15 residues.

V gene TRBV9 combines with J gene TRBJ2-7, with TRBD2 matching 10 bases. J was trimmed by 3 bases and V by 4 bases; bases with no gene match: 7. This CDR3 is built from 15 residues. Germline V gives CDR1 SGDLS, CDR2 YYNGEE. The DNA for the CDR3 is TGTGCCAGCAGCAAAGGACTAGCGGAGAGCTACGAGCAGTACTTC. Residues: CASSKGLAESYEQYF.

The gene calls are TRBV28 and TRBJ1-1; no definite D call. The CDR3 has 12 residues. V lost 5 bases, J lost 6 bases, and 10 bases lay in between. The V gene's germline CDR1 is MDHEN and CDR2 SYDVKM. The CDR3 is CASSALGSEAFF. CDR3 in DNA: TGTGCCAGCAGTGCCCTGGGCTCTGAAGCTTTCTTT.